The next 3 T cell receptor beta chains were all read from a single sample in a study of shared clonotypes between healthy human individuals. Measured with immunoSEQ multiplex PCR; TCRdb has only the in-frame clones, and not every one. The data hold about 2 million clones, with 90% to 95% observed a single time. Source material: naive CD4+ T cells sorted from blood. This sample's subset: CD45RA+ positively selected. These TCRs come from a man aged 18-30 years in good health.

V is TRBV4-3 and J is TRBJ1-1; D is possibly TRBD1 (5 bases). The CDR3 length is 15 residues. The V end lost 0 bases, the J end lost 5 bases, and 13 bases lay between the germline ends. CDR1 is LGHNA, CDR2 YSLEER, per germline. CDR3: CASSQDRGFVTEAFF. As DNA, the CDR3 is TGCGCCAGCAGCCAAGATCGGGGCTTTGTGACTGAAGCTTTCTTT.

The chain links TRBV6-6 to TRBJ1-1, with 7 bases that match TRBD1. Losses at the gene ends were 2 bases for V and 8 bases for J; bases not matched to a gene: 11. The CDR3 sequence is 15 residues long. Germline V CDR1 and CDR2: MNHNY, SVGAGI (reference sequence). As DNA, the CDR3 is TGTGCCAGCAGTTACGGCAGGACAGGCGCCACGGAAGCTTTCTTT. This encodes CASSYGRTGATEAFF.

This clone has a single count. The chain recombines TRBV29-1 with TRBJ2-4; D is ambiguous. This CDR3 is built from 15 residues. V lost 2 bases to trimming and J lost 0 bases, with 11 bases between them. The germline V gene has CDR1 SQVTM and CDR2 ANQGSEA. In DNA form, the CDR3 reads TGCAGCGTTGAATATACAGAGTTAGCCAAAAACATTCAGTACTTC. This gives the protein CSVEYTELAKNIQYF.